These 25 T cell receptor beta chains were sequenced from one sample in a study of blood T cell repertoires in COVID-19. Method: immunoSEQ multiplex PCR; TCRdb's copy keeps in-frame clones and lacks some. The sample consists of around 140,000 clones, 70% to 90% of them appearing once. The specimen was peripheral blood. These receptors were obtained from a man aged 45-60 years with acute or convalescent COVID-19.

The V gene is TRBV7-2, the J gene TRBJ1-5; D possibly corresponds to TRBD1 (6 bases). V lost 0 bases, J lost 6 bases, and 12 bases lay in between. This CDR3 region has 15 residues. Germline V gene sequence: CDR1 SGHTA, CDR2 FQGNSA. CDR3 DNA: TGTGCCAGCAGCTTAGCGGTGGGGGCGGCTCAGCCCCAGCATTTT. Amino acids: CASSLAVGAAQPQHF.

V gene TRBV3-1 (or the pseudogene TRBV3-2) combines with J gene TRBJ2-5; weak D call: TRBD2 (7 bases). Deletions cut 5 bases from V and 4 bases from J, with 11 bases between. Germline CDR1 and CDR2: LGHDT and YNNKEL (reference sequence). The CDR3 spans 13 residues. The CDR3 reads CASSARGGETQYF. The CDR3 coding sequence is TGTGCCAGCAGCGCAAGGGGGGGAGAGACCCAGTACTTC.

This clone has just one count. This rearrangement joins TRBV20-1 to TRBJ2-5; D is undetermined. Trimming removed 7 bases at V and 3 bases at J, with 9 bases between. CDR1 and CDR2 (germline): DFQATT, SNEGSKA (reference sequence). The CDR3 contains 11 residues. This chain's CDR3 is CSGAIEETQYF. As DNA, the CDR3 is TGCAGTGGGGCTATTGAAGAGACCCAGTACTTC.

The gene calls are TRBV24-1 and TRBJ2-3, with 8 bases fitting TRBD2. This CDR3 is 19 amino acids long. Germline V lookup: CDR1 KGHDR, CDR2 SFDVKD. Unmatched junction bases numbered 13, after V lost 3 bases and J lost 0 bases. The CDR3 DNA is TGTGCCACCAGTGATAGAGGTGGGAGGAGCGGGGGCAGCACAGATACGCAGTATTTT. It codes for CATSDRGGRSGGSTDTQYF.

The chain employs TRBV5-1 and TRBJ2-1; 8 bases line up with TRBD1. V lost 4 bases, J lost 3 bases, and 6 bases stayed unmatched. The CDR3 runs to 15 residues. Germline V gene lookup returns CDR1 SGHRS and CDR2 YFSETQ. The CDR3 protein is CASSRNDRGYNEQFF. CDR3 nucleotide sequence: TGCGCCAGCAGCAGAAACGACAGGGGCTACAATGAGCAGTTCTTC.

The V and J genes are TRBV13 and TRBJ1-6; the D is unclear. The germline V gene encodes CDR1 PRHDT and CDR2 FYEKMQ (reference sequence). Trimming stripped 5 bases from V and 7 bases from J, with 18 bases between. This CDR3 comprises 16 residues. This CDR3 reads CASSNREGGNNSPLHF. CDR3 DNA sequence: TGTGCCAGCAGCAACCGGGAAGGCGGGAACAATTCACCCCTCCACTTT.

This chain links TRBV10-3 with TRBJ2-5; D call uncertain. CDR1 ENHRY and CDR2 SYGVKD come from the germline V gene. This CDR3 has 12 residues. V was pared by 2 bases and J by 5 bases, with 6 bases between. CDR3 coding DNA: TGTGCCATCAGTGAGCCCGAGGAGACCCAGTACTTC. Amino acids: CAISEPEETQYF.

CDR3 sequence reads: CATSDWPGTSPTNEQFF. In nucleotides, the CDR3 is TGTGCCACCAGTGATTGGCCCGGGACTAGCCCTACCAATGAGCAGTTCTTC. This chain connects TRBV24-1 to TRBJ2-1; 9 bases agree with TRBD2. Trimming removed 2 bases from V and 6 bases from J; junction bases left unmatched: 10. Per germline, CDR1 KGHDR and CDR2 SFDVKD. The CDR3 covers 17 residues.

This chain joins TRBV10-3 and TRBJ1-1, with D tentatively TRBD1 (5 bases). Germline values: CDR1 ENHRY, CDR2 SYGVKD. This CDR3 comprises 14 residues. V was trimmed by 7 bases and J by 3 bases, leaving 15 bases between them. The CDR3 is CAITAKGGDTEAFF. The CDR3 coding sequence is TGTGCCATCACCGCAAAAGGAGGGGACACTGAAGCTTTCTTT.

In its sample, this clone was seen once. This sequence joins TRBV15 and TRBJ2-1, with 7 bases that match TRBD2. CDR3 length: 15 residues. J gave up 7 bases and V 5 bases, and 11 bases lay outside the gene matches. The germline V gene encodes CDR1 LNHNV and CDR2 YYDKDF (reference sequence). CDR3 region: CATSQKRDKRNEQFF. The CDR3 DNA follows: TGTGCCACCAGCCAAAAGCGGGATAAAAGAAATGAGCAGTTCTTC.

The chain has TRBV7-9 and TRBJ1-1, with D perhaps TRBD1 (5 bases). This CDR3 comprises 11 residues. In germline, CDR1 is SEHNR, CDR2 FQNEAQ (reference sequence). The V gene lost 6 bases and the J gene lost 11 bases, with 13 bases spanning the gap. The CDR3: CASSQKGPAFF. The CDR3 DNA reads TGTGCCAGCAGTCAGAAGGGGCCCGCTTTCTTT. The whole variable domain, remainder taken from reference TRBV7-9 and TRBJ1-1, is DTGVSQNPRHKITKRGQNVTFRCDPISEHNRLYWYRQTLGQGPEFLTYFQNEAQLEKSRLLSDRFSAERPKGSFSTLEIQRTEQGDSAMYLCASSQKGPAFFGQGTRLTVV.

DNA of the CDR3: TGCAGCGGGACCGGACTAGCGGGAGTTCACATAGAGCAGTTCTTC. It codes for CSGTGLAGVHIEQFF. The chain uses TRBV29-1 and TRBJ2-1, with 13 bases that match TRBD2. Germline V CDR1 and CDR2: SQVTM, ANQGSEA. There are 15 residues in the CDR3. V trimming: 7 bases; J trimming: 10 bases; junction bases outside the gene matches: 13.

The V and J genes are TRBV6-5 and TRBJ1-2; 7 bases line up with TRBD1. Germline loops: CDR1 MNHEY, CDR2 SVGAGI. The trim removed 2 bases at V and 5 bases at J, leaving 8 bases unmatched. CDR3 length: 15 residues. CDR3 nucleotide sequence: TGTGCCAGCAGTTACAGTATGACAGGGCCATATGGCTACACCTTC. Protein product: CASSYSMTGPYGYTF.

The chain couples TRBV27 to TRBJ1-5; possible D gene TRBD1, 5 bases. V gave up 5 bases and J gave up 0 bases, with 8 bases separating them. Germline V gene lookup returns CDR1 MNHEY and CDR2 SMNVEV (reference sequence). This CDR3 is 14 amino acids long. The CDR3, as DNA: TGTGCCAGCAGTCCAACAGGTAGCAATCAGCCCCAGCATTTT. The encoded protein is CASSPTGSNQPQHF.

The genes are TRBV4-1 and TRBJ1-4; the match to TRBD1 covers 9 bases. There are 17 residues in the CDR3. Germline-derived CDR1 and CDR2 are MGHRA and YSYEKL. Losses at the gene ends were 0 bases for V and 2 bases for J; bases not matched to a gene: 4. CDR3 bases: TGCGCCAGCAGCCAAGATCGAGGGACAGGGACTAATGAAAAACTGTTTTTT. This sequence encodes CASSQDRGTGTNEKLFF.

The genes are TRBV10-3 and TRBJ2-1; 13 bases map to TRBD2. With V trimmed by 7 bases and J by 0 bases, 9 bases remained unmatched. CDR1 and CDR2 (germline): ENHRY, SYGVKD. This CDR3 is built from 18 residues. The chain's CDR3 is CAITPTSGRPSSYNEQFF. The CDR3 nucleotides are TGTGCCATCACCCCGACTAGCGGGAGGCCCAGCTCCTACAATGAGCAGTTCTTC.

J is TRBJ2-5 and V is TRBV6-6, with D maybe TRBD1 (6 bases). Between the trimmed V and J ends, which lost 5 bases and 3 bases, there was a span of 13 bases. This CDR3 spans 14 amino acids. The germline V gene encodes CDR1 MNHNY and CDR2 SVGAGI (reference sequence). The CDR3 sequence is CASSRSGQKETQYF. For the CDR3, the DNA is TGTGCCAGCAGTCGATCCGGACAGAAAGAGACCCAGTACTTC.

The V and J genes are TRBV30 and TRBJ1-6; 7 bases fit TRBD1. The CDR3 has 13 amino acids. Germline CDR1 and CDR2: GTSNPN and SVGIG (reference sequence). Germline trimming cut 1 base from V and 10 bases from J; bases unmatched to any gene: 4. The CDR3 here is CAWSGDRVSPLHF. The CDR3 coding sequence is TGTGCCTGGAGTGGAGACAGGGTCTCACCCCTCCACTTT.

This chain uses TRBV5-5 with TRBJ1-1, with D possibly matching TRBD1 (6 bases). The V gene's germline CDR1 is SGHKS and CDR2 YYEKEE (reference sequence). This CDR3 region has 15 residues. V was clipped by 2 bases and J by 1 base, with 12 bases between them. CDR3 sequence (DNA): TGTGCCAGCAGCTTTTTAACAGGGAAGAACACTGAAGCTTTCTTT. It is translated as CASSFLTGKNTEAFF.

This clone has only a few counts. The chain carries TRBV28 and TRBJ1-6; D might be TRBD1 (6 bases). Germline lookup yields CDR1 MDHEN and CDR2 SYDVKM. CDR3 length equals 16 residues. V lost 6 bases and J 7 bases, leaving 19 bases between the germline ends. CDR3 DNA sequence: TGTGCCAGCAGCTATTGGGGGCCGCGTTTGAATTCACCCCTCCACTTT. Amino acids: CASSYWGPRLNSPLHF. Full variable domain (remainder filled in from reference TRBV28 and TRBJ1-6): DVKVTQSSRYLVKRTGEKVFLECVQDMDHENMFWYRQDPGLGLRLIYFSYDVKMKEKGDIPEGYSVSREKKERFSLILESASTNQTSMYLCASSYWGPRLNSPLHFGNGTRLTVT.

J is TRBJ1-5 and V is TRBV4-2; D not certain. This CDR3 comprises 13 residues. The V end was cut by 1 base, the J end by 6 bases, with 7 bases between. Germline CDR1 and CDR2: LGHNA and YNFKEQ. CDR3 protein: CASSQGWAQPQHF. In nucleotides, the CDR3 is TGTGCCAGCAGCCAAGGGTGGGCTCAGCCCCAGCATTTT.

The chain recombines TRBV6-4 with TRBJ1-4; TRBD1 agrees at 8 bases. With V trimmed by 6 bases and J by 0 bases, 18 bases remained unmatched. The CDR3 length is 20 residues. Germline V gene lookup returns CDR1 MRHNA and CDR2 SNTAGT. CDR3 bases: TGTGCCAGCAGCCTGTACGGACAGGGCCCCAGTCGGACAACTAATGAAAAACTGTTTTTT. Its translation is CASSLYGQGPSRTTNEKLFF.

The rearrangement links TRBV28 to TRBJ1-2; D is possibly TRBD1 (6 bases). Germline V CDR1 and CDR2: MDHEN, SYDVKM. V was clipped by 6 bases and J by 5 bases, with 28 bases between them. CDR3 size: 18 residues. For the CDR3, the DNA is TGTGCCAGCAGCTCTGGAGCAAATGGGGACACTCTCTCATATGGCTACACCTTC. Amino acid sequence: CASSSGANGDTLSYGYTF.

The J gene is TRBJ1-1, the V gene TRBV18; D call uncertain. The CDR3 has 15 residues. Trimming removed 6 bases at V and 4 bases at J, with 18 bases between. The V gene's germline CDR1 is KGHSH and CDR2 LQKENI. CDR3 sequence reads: CASSQTGVLSTEAFF. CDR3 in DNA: TGTGCCAGCTCCCAAACCGGGGTACTGAGCACTGAAGCTTTCTTT.

Here the CDR3 DNA reads TGTGCCAGTAGTGTCGGACAGGCCTACGAGCAGTACTTC. Its protein is CASSVGQAYEQYF. J is TRBJ2-7 and V is TRBV19, with 7 bases lining up with TRBD1. The CDR3 totals 13 residues. Germline assignment: CDR1 LNHDA and CDR2 SQIVND (reference sequence). V was pared by 5 bases and J by 2 bases, with 3 bases of the junction left unmatched.